Described below is a single T cell receptor beta chain sequence and its context. The CDR3 contains 19 residues. This specimen belongs to a study of blood T cells in healthy people across ages. The second PCR ran about 6 to 12 cycles with a sample-barcoded 5' primer and J-beta primers. TCRdb called the 5' RACE reads again in MiXCR, with one record for every CDR3 protein. The repertoire holds 1.5 million to 2 million distinct CDR3 sequences, with roughly 28% as singletons. V is TRBV21-1 and J is TRBJ2-7; TRBD2, as called in the table, went unchecked against the DNA. TRBV21-1 is classified as a pseudogene. The sequenced sample consisted of blood. The clonotype comes from a woman in her 30s in good health. The DNA for the CDR3 is TGTGCCAGCAGCAAATCTAGGGTTAGCGGGAGGGAAACCTCCTACGAGCAGTACTTC. Its translation: CASSKSRVSGRETSYEQYF.